These 20 T cell receptor beta chains were sequenced from one sample in a study of cytomegalovirus exposure and HLA in healthy donors (dated by TCRdb to about 2017). The protocol used for the library was the immunoSEQ multiplex PCR assay. For the multiplex PCR, a mixture combining 60 forward primers for TCR Vbeta segments and 13 reverse primers for TCR Jbeta segments was used. The source is immuneACCESS, and TCRdb retained only in-frame sequences with V and J called. Part of the clones is not carried over; for the studies checked, unresolved V genes explain less than half of this, and the remainder is unexplained. This sample gives about 140,000 clones in total; 60% to 75% of them show up just once. The top ten constitute approximately 1.7% of the sample. The specimen was PBMCs. All receptors derive from a human donor in good health.

This rearrangement joins TRBV28 to TRBJ1-2, with D perhaps matching TRBD1 (5 bases). The CDR3 runs to 14 residues. The V end lost 5 bases, the J end lost 8 bases, and 18 bases lay between the germline ends. CDR1 is MDHEN and CDR2 is SYDVKM in the germline V gene. CDR3 DNA sequence: TGTGCCAGCAGTCCCGCCGACAGAATTGAGGGCTACACCTTC. As protein: CASSPADRIEGYTF.

This chain joins TRBV28 and TRBJ2-7, with D perhaps TRBD1 (6 bases). Germline V gives CDR1 MDHEN, CDR2 SYDVKM. V lost 9 bases and J lost 2, with 20 bases in between. The CDR3 length is 15 residues. The CDR3 is CASVRQGPPTYEQYF. Here the CDR3 DNA reads TGTGCCAGTGTTCGTCAGGGGCCGCCAACCTACGAGCAGTACTTC.

This sequence joins TRBV19 and TRBJ2-7; 10 bases align to TRBD1. CDR1 and CDR2 (germline): LNHDA, SQIVND (reference sequence). Trimming took 9 bases from V and 4 from J; bases not matched to a gene: 15. CDR3 length: 16 amino acids. The DNA for the CDR3 is TGTGCCAGACGACAGGGGGCTGAAGCCCCAAGGTACGAGCAGTACTTC. Its protein is CARRQGAEAPRYEQYF.

The V call is TRBV25-1, the J call TRBJ2-5; TRBD1 matches at 7 bases. This CDR3 region has 16 residues. With 2 bases clipped from V and 3 bases from J, the junction kept 9 bases outside the gene matches. Germline assignment: CDR1 MGHDK and CDR2 SYGVNS. CDR3 in DNA: TGTGCCAGCAGTGAAAATTGGGACAGTGGGAAAGAGACCCAGTACTTC. Protein: CASSENWDSGKETQYF. Supplemented by reference TRBV25-1 and TRBJ2-5, the full variable domain reads EADIYQTPRYLVIGTGKKITLECSQTMGHDKMYWYQQDPGMELHLIHYSYGVNSTEKGDLSSESTVSRIRTEHFPLTLESARPSHTSQYLCASSENWDSGKETQYFGPGTRLLVL.

Only one count was recorded for this clone. V and J are TRBV29-1 and TRBJ1-5; D is possibly TRBD1 (5 bases). Germline CDR1 and CDR2: SQVTM and ANQGSEA. Trimming removed 7 bases at V and 0 bases at J, with 10 bases between. CDR3 size: 13 residues. CDR3 protein: CSAGTNSNQPQHF. Here the CDR3 DNA reads TGCAGCGCCGGGACTAATAGCAATCAGCCCCAGCATTTT. Full variable domain (missing parts from reference TRBV29-1 and TRBJ1-5): SAVISQKPSRDICQRGTSLTIQCQVDSQVTMMFWYRQQPGQSLTLIATANQGSEATYESGFVIDKFPISRPNLTFSTLTVSNMSPEDSSIYLCSAGTNSNQPQHFGDGTRLSIL.

The rearrangement links TRBV12-5 to TRBJ2-1; a weak D match, TRBD1 (6 bases). The CDR3 covers 13 residues. The V gene lost 6 bases and the J gene lost 6 bases, with 12 bases spanning the gap. Germline-derived CDR1 and CDR2 are LGHNT and FRNRAP. The CDR3 region has the DNA TGTGCTAGTGGCCAGGGACAACCCAATGAGCAGTTCTTC. As protein: CASGQGQPNEQFF.

V usage is TRBV19 and J usage is TRBJ1-1, with D possibly being TRBD1 (5 bases). With 3 bases removed from V and 3 bases from J, the gap between germline ends came to 8 bases. The CDR3 runs to 13 residues. Looked up from germline, CDR1 is LNHDA and CDR2 is SQIVND (reference sequence). The DNA for the CDR3 is TGTGCCAGTAGTATTTGGGGCGACACTGAAGCTTTCTTT. This gives the protein CASSIWGDTEAFF.

The genes are TRBV5-8 and TRBJ1-2; D ambiguous. V shed 0 bases and J shed 2 bases, with 14 bases lying between them. The CDR3 has 16 amino acids. Germline V lookup: CDR1 SGHTS, CDR2 YDEGEE. CDR3 sequence reads: CASSLGRGAANYGYTF. The CDR3 DNA follows: TGTGCCAGCAGCTTGGGGCGGGGAGCCGCCAACTATGGCTACACCTTC.

The rearrangement links TRBV15 to TRBJ2-1; TRBD2 aligns across 8 bases. Germline V gene lookup returns CDR1 LNHNV and CDR2 YYDKDF (reference sequence). Trimming removed 5 bases from V and 0 bases from J; junction bases left unmatched: 15. CDR3 length: 19 amino acids. This chain's CDR3 is CATSAGRLAGTSSYNEQFF. The CDR3 DNA sequence: TGTGCCACCAGCGCAGGTAGGCTAGCGGGCACGAGCTCCTACAATGAGCAGTTCTTC.

The chain combines TRBV15 with TRBJ2-7; possibly TRBD1 for D (5 bases). Trimming took 3 bases from V and 7 from J, leaving 13 bases between them. The CDR3 covers 13 residues. Germline values: CDR1 LNHNV, CDR2 YYDKDF (reference sequence). The CDR3 reads CATSRVQGSEQYF. CDR3 bases: TGTGCCACCAGCAGGGTCCAGGGCTCGGAGCAGTACTTC.

This clone showed up just a few times. This chain links TRBV4-1 with TRBJ2-5, with D maybe TRBD2 (5 bases). This CDR3 has 16 residues. V lost 0 bases and J 0 bases, leaving 11 bases between the germline ends. Germline values: CDR1 MGHRA, CDR2 YSYEKL. CDR3: CASSQDSLAHQETQYF. The CDR3 DNA follows: TGCGCCAGCAGCCAAGATAGTCTAGCACACCAAGAGACCCAGTACTTC.

The chain employs TRBV10-3 and TRBJ2-5; 10 nucleotides line up with TRBD1. Germline CDR1 reads ENHRY; CDR2 reads SYGVKD. V gave up 6 bases and J gave up 3 bases; unmatched junction bases: 4. The CDR3 has 14 residues. CDR3 protein: CAIRSDRGEETQYF. The DNA of the CDR3 is TGTGCCATCAGGTCGGACAGGGGGGAAGAGACCCAGTACTTC.

Remarks on this clone: At one end, the junction sequence differs from germline, possibly due to a read error. This chain connects TRBV4-3 to TRBJ1-2; 8 nucleotides agree with TRBD1. The germline V gene encodes CDR1 LGHNA and CDR2 YSLEER. The CDR3 sequence is 14 residues long. The CDR3 region is CVSSQGQGGYGYTF. As DNA, the CDR3 is TGCGTCAGCAGCCAAGGACAGGGAGGCTATGGCTACACCTTC.

The CDR3 is CSVVRETQYF. The CDR3 DNA sequence: TGCAGCGTTGTGAGAGAGACCCAGTACTTC. The gene calls are TRBV29-1 and TRBJ2-5; D is undetermined. CDR1 SQVTM and CDR2 ANQGSEA come from the germline V gene. V lost 4 bases and J 4 bases, leaving 4 bases between the germline ends. The CDR3 sequence is 10 residues long.

J is TRBJ2-1 and V is TRBV6-6; 12 bases map to TRBD2. This CDR3 has 15 residues. V lost 2 bases, J lost 6 bases, and 2 bases stayed unmatched. Germline loops: CDR1 MNHNY, CDR2 SVGAGI (reference sequence). The CDR3 spells CASSYLAGGPNEQFF. The CDR3 coding sequence is TGTGCCAGCAGTTACCTAGCGGGAGGGCCCAATGAGCAGTTCTTC.

This clone has just one count. The chain has TRBV7-9 and TRBJ2-4; 10 bases are shared with TRBD1. CDR1 is SEHNR, CDR2 FQNEAQ, per germline (reference sequence). V was pared by 5 bases and J by 4 bases, with 14 bases of the junction left unmatched. There are 18 residues in the CDR3. CDR3 in DNA: TGTGCCAGCAGCCATGGACTCCCCGGACAGGGGGGAAAAAACATTCAGTACTTC. It specifies CASSHGLPGQGGKNIQYF.

The V and J genes are TRBV5-1 and TRBJ2-5, with 11 bases fitting TRBD2. The J call is uncertain, as TRBJ2-7 better fits the DNA end. Germline V gene sequence: CDR1 SGHRS, CDR2 YFSETQ. This CDR3 has 16 amino acids. CDR3 amino acids: CASSLAGLAGGLEQYF. For the CDR3, the DNA is TGCGCCAGCAGCTTGGCCGGATTAGCGGGAGGGCTCGAGCAGTACTTC.

The chain recombines TRBV6-5 with TRBJ2-3; the D gene is possibly TRBD1 (5 bases). V lost 2 bases and J 2 bases, leaving 11 bases between the germline ends. This CDR3 comprises 15 residues. CDR1 is MNHEY, CDR2 SVGAGI, per germline. CDR3 loop: CASSYGQGSTDTQYF. CDR3 in DNA: TGTGCCAGCAGTTACGGGCAGGGTTCCACAGATACGCAGTATTTT.

J is TRBJ1-3 and V is TRBV5-5; a possible D gene is TRBD1 (5 bases). Trimming left V 0 bases short and J 4 bases short, with 14 bases between. CDR1 and CDR2 from the germline V gene are SGHKS and YYEKEE (reference sequence). The CDR3 spans 16 residues. The CDR3 DNA is TGTGCCAGCAGCTTGGATGCAGGGTCCGCCGGAAACACCATATATTTT. Translating gives CASSLDAGSAGNTIYF.

The rearrangement joins TRBV2 to TRBJ2-7; D gene uncertain. V lost 5 bases and J lost 5, with 13 bases in between. The CDR3 extends over 13 amino acids. Germline loops: CDR1 SNHLY, CDR2 FYNNEI. The CDR3 reads CASSTDTEDEQYF. In nucleotides, the CDR3 is TGTGCCAGCAGTACTGACACGGAAGACGAGCAGTACTTC.